This entry features one TCR beta chain sequence. The data are from a study of CD8 T cells in Susac syndrome. Germline V gene sequence: CDR1 MDHEN, CDR2 SYDVKM. The CDR3 extends over 19 amino acids. V trimming: 2 bases; J trimming: 3 bases; junction bases outside the gene matches: 15. It was with random hexamers that 0.5 to 1 ug RNA was reverse transcribed. Amplification of TCR beta CDR3 by immunoSEQ multiplex PCR spanned 54 Vbeta and 13 Jbeta. One entry per CDR3 protein results from TCRdb running MiXCR on the immunoSEQ multiplex PCR reads. The sample carries roughly 170,000 distinct CDR3 sequences, approximately 93% recorded once. TCR beta sequencing covered blood CD8+ and CD4+ T cells. Treatment-naive patients with stable or active relapsing-remitting disease served as multiple sclerosis controls.

The clonotype was recovered from a human donor with multiple sclerosis. This sequence joins TRBV28 and TRBJ1-3, with TRBD1 matching 8 bases. Source material: CD4+ T cells from PBMCs. CDR3 sequence: CASSLQSGEYRGIGNTIYF. The CDR3 nucleotides read TGTGCCAGCAGTTTACAGTCGGGGGAGTACAGGGGGATTGGAAACACCATATATTTT.